The clone carrying this T cell receptor (beta chain) was observed once. Authors' processing steps: For nucleated cells, counts were estimated from reference gene primer amplification. Method: immunoSEQ multiplex PCR; TCRdb's copy keeps in-frame clones and lacks some. V and J calls plus clone size are reproduced from that table; the DNA served to infer D and trimming. The sample has a few hundred thousand clones; 80% are singletons. Germline V gene sequence: CDR1 LNHDA, CDR2 SQIVND (reference sequence). CDR3 length: 16 amino acids. Unmatched junction bases numbered 6, after V lost 4 bases and J lost 0 bases. These data come from a study of blood T cell repertoires in COVID-19.

The receptor comes from a woman aged 35 to 49 with acute COVID-19. This rearrangement joins TRBV19 to TRBJ1-1, with TRBD1 matching over 9 bases. Sequencing was done on a sample of PBMCs or T cells enriched from blood (not recorded which). CDR3 bases: TGTGCCAGTAGTACCTACAGGGGGCGTATGAACACTGAAGCTTTCTTT. Protein sequence: CASSTYRGRMNTEAFF.